These 13 T cell receptor beta chains came from one sample sequenced in a study of T-cell reconstitution after alpha-beta-depleted transplantation in children (dated by TCRdb to between 2015 and 2016). Library method: PCR. Sequencing used an Illumina HiSeq 2500. TCR library preparation used molecular barcoding, with unique molecular identifiers applied to normalize quantification of the TCRbeta repertoire. TCRdb took the public reads, trimmed them with fastp at Q25, ran MiXCR for clone calling and kept in-frame beta chains. When rows share a CDR3 protein, they turn into one entry using the most common DNA and genes. Across this sample there are approximately 640,000 distinct CDR3 sequences, with roughly 17% seen only once. Together, the top ten hold 1.1% of the sample. The sample was PBMCs from the stem cell graft donor, taken from the stem cell graft. Receptor source: a human donor who donated a stem cell graft to a child with acute myeloid leukemia.

This chain connects TRBV7-9 to TRBJ1-1, with no clear D. The V gene lost 1 base and the J gene lost 7 bases, with 7 bases spanning the gap. Germline V gene data show CDR1 as SEHNR and CDR2 as FQNEAQ (reference sequence). This CDR3 has 12 residues. This chain's CDR3 is CASSLVDFEAFF. As DNA, the CDR3 is TGTGCCAGCAGCTTAGTTGATTTTGAAGCTTTCTTT.

The chain is built from TRBV6-4 and TRBJ2-7; D is perhaps TRBD1 (6 bases). Germline V gives CDR1 MRHNA, CDR2 SNTAGT. The V end was cut by 5 bases, the J end by 5 bases, with 16 bases between. The CDR3 is 14 amino acids. This chain's CDR3 is CASSTSETGDEQYF. CDR3 DNA: TGTGCCAGCAGTACCTCCGAGACAGGAGACGAGCAGTACTTC.

This clonotype was observed a handful of times. The chain links TRBV28 to TRBJ2-1, with a tentative D call TRBD1 (6 bases). From germline, CDR1 is MDHEN and CDR2 SYDVKM. Between the trimmed V and J ends, which lost 7 bases and 0 bases, there was a span of 13 bases. CDR3 size: 15 residues. The CDR3 bases are TGTGCCAGCAACAGGGACCTGAGCTCCTACAATGAGCAGTTCTTC. Protein: CASNRDLSSYNEQFF. Variable domain in full (rest from reference TRBV28 and TRBJ2-1): DVKVTQSSRYLVKRTGEKVFLECVQDMDHENMFWYRQDPGLGLRLIYFSYDVKMKEKGDIPEGYSVSREKKERFSLILESASTNQTSMYLCASNRDLSSYNEQFFGPGTRLTVL.

This clonotype was observed a few times. The chain joins TRBV12-3 or TRBV12-4 to TRBJ1-2, with D maybe TRBD1 (5 bases). V was cut by 4 bases and J by 8 bases, with 17 bases left in between. The CDR3 length is 14 residues. DNA of the CDR3: TGTGCCAGCAGTTCGCAGGGCAGCCTAGGCGGCTACACCTTC. Translating gives CASSSQGSLGGYTF.

This rearrangement joins TRBV6-1 to TRBJ2-1, with a tentative D call TRBD2 (7 bases). The CDR3 contains 15 residues. Trimming stripped 5 bases from V and 5 bases from J, with 16 bases between. Looked up from germline, CDR1 is MNHNS and CDR2 is SASEGT. The CDR3 sequence is CASSPWGGANNEQFF. The CDR3 nucleotides are TGTGCCAGCAGTCCTTGGGGGGGGGCAAACAATGAGCAGTTCTTC.

This clonotype was counted a few times. The chain recombines TRBV28 with TRBJ1-3; possible D gene TRBD1, 5 bases. Germline V CDR1 and CDR2: MDHEN, SYDVKM. V was shortened by 6 bases and J by 0 bases, with 12 bases between the two germline ends. The CDR3 contains 15 residues. The DNA for the CDR3 is TGTGCCAGCAGCACCGGACACCTCTCTGGAAACACCATATATTTT. Its translation: CASSTGHLSGNTIYF. Based on the CDR3 plus reference TRBV28 and TRBJ1-3, the full variable domain is DVKVTQSSRYLVKRTGEKVFLECVQDMDHENMFWYRQDPGLGLRLIYFSYDVKMKEKGDIPEGYSVSREKKERFSLILESASTNQTSMYLCASSTGHLSGNTIYFGEGSWLTVV.

This clonotype was detected only a few times. The chain uses TRBV24-1 and TRBJ2-2; D assignment may be TRBD1 or TRBD2 (5 bases each). Looked up from germline, CDR1 is KGHDR and CDR2 is SFDVKD. V lost 6 bases, J lost 3 bases, and 10 bases lay in between. There are 14 residues in the CDR3. The CDR3 loop is CATSRDGHTGELFF. CDR3 sequence (DNA): TGTGCCACCAGTCGGGACGGACACACCGGGGAGCTGTTTTTT.

This clonotype was counted many times. The chain carries TRBV10-3 and TRBJ1-1, with a weak D call TRBD1 (5 bases). V shed 8 bases and J shed 4 bases, with 11 bases lying between them. The CDR3 runs 12 residues. Germline values: CDR1 ENHRY, CDR2 SYGVKD. The CDR3 region is CAIGRGGTEAFF. The CDR3 DNA is TGTGCCATCGGGAGGGGAGGCACTGAAGCTTTCTTT.

This clonotype showed up many times. The chain is built from TRBV13 and TRBJ1-1, with D perhaps TRBD1 (5 bases). This CDR3 has 14 residues. Trimming took 3 bases from V and 0 from J, leaving 8 bases between them. CDR1 is PRHDT and CDR2 is FYEKMQ in the germline V gene (reference sequence). The CDR3 protein is CASSFRAVNTEAFF. The CDR3 DNA sequence: TGTGCCAGCAGCTTCAGGGCAGTGAACACTGAAGCTTTCTTT.

In this sample, this clonotype turned up many times. The genes are TRBV20-1 and TRBJ2-7; 9 nucleotides match TRBD1. Germline V gene data show CDR1 as DFQATT and CDR2 as SNEGSKA (reference sequence). This CDR3 has 14 residues. Trimming cost V 4 bases and J 3 bases; bases outside gene matches: 7. CDR3 nucleotide sequence: TGCAGTGCTAACCGGGACAGGGTACTCTACGAGCAGTACTTC. It translates to CSANRDRVLYEQYF.

The rearrangement links TRBV3-1 to TRBJ1-2; D is unclear. V dropped 4 bases and J dropped 8 bases, with 17 bases sitting between them. The CDR3 runs to 14 residues. Per germline, CDR1 LGHDT and CDR2 YNNKEL (reference sequence). CDR3 DNA: TGTGCCAGCAGCCCGTCGGGTCTCGCTGAGGGCTACACCTTC. This encodes CASSPSGLAEGYTF.

The chain carries TRBV12-3 or TRBV12-4 and TRBJ2-2; TRBD2 matches at 7 bases. The V segment lost 8 bases and the J segment 3 bases; nucleotides outside the gene matches: 9. This CDR3 contains 15 residues. The CDR3 reads CASSLIAGDTGELFF. The CDR3 nucleotides read TGTGCCAGCTCACTGATCGCGGGGGACACCGGGGAGCTGTTTTTT.

This clonotype has only a few counts. This chain links TRBV20-1 with TRBJ2-6; no clear D. The length of the CDR3 is 14 residues. V gave up 3 bases and J gave up 0 bases, with 6 bases separating them. Germline CDR1 and CDR2: DFQATT and SNEGSKA (reference sequence). CDR3 sequence: CSASGDSGANVLTF. The CDR3 bases are TGCAGTGCTAGTGGGGACTCTGGGGCCAACGTCCTGACTTTC.